This is a list of T cell receptor beta chains from one sample in a study of blood T cell repertoires in COVID-19. Libraries were prepared by immunoSEQ multiplex PCR; TCRdb keeps only in-frame clonotypes and omits some of them. The sample lists about 97,000 clones, around 87% occurring once. Sequencing was performed on peripheral blood. The origin of the receptors is a human donor in a cohort sampled during active COVID-19. The CDR3 runs from the conserved cysteine through the conserved F or W. D genes are given only for firm matches. Not every row has a clone size; where given, it reads once, few, many or a size class.

j_gene	abundance	d_gene	v_gene	CDR3nt	CDR3aa
TRBJ2-7	NA	TRBD2	TRBV4-1	TGCGCCAGCAGACAATATGCCCAGCGGGAGGGAAGGGGAACCTACGAGCAGTACTTC	CASRQYAQREGRGTYEQYF
TRBJ2-7	NA	NA	TRBV6-6	TGTGCCAGCAGTTACTCGGCGGGAAATTCCTACGAGCAGTACTTC	CASSYSAGNSYEQYF
TRBJ1-5	few	NA	TRBV4-2	TGTGCCAGCAGCCAAGATCCTAATCAGCCCCAGCATTTT	CASSQDPNQPQHF
TRBJ1-3	NA	TRBD1	TRBV19	TGTGCCAGTAGTATCGGGACAGGGTTCGGAAACACCATATATTTT	CASSIGTGFGNTIYF
TRBJ1-6	NA	TRBD1	TRBV5-4	TGTGCCAGCAGCTTGGCCTTCAAGACAGGGTTTAATTCACCCCTCCACTTT	CASSLAFKTGFNSPLHF
TRBJ1-6	NA	TRBD1	TRBV19	TGTGCCAGTAGTAGAGGGGACAGGGAAAGAAAATCACCCCTCCACTTT	CASSRGDRERKSPLHF
TRBJ2-1	NA	NA	TRBV4-2	NA	CASSPQVAGGVFWQFF
TRBJ2-2	NA	NA	TRBV7-7	TGTGCTGTAAGAGGGGGGGCGCGGAACACCGGGGAGCTGTTTTTT	CAVRGGARNTGELFF
TRBJ1-6	few	NA	TRBV7-9	TGTGCCAGCAGCTTAGGGGGCGCTGGGAATTCACCCCTCCACTTT	CASSLGGAGNSPLHF
TRBJ2-7	NA	TRBD1	TRBV3-1/TRBV3-2	TGTGCCAGCAGCCAGCTCCGGGACAGCTCCTACGAGCAGTACTTC	CASSQLRDSSYEQYF
TRBJ2-7	NA	TRBD1	TRBV6-2/TRBV6-3	TGTGCCAGCAGTTACACCGACAGGGGGTGGGACGAGCAGTACTTC	CASSYTDRGWDEQYF
TRBJ2-4	NA	NA	TRBV7-9	TGTGCCAGCAGCTTAACAGAAGCCAAAAACATTCAGTACTTC	CASSLTEAKNIQYF
TRBJ2-1	NA	TRBD2	TRBV19	TGTGCCAGTAATCTAGGACTAGCAGGGTACAATGAGCAGTTCTTC	CASNLGLAGYNEQFF
TRBJ2-5	medium-sized	TRBD2	TRBV19	TGTGCCAGTAGTATGGGTTCTAGCGGGAGTGAGACCCAGTACTTC	CASSMGSSGSETQYF
TRBJ1-4	NA	NA	TRBV6-5	TGTGCCAGCACCCCGGGTGGGCAGGGAAGTGAAAAACTGTTTTTT	CASTPGGQGSEKLFF
TRBJ2-7	NA	TRBD1	TRBV7-3	TGTGCCAGCAGCTCCGACTACAGGGGGTGGGACGAGCAGTACTTC	CASSSDYRGWDEQYF
TRBJ2-1	once	TRBD2	TRBV5-4	TGTGCCAGCAGCTTGGAGGTAGCGGGAGTTTACAATGAGCAGTTCTTC	CASSLEVAGVYNEQFF
TRBJ1-2	NA	NA	TRBV5-1	TGCGCCAGCAGCGAGGACGGGGGCTATGGCTACACCTTC	CASSEDGGYGYTF
TRBJ1-5	once	NA	TRBV19	TGTGCCAGTAGTATGGGGGCAGACTATAGCAATCAGCCCCAGCATTTT	CASSMGADYSNQPQHF
TRBJ1-1	NA	TRBD1	TRBV10-3	TGTGCCATCAGGGCCGGACAGGTGAACACTGAAGCTTTCTTT	CAIRAGQVNTEAFF
TRBJ2-1	NA	TRBD2	TRBV5-1	TGCGCCAGCTGGATGGGGACGCAACGACTAGCACTGGGTAATGAGCAGTTCTTC	CASWMGTQRLALGNEQFF
TRBJ1-1	NA	TRBD1	TRBV5-1	TGCGCCAGCAGCTTGGACAGGGGATCGAACACTGAAGCTTTCTTT	CASSLDRGSNTEAFF
TRBJ1-6	NA	TRBD1	TRBV5-1	TGCGCCAGCAGCCCAGGGACAGGGGGCGGTTCACCCCTCCACTTT	CASSPGTGGGSPLHF
TRBJ2-7	NA	NA	TRBV12-3/TRBV12-4	TGTGCCAGCAGATCCGGACTAAGGAGCGAGCAGTACTTC	CASRSGLRSEQYF
TRBJ1-2	NA	TRBD1	TRBV24-1	TGTGCCACCAGTGACCCCGGGACAGGGGGTATCGGTGGCTACACCTTC	CATSDPGTGGIGGYTF
TRBJ2-7	NA	TRBD2	TRBV11-2	TGTGCCAGCAGCTTAGTACTAGCGGAGATCTACGAGCAGTACTTC	CASSLVLAEIYEQYF
TRBJ2-1	NA	TRBD1	TRBV24-1	TGTGCCACCAGTGAAGTCTCAGGGGGTATCAATGAGCAGTTCTTC	CATSEVSGGINEQFF
TRBJ2-7	NA	NA	TRBV6-5	TGTGCCAGCAGTTACTCACGGACTGACACCTACGAGCAGTACTTC	CASSYSRTDTYEQYF
TRBJ2-7	NA	NA	TRBV12-3/TRBV12-4	TGTGCCAGCAGTTTGTGGGAGCCCCCCCAGCAGTACTTC	CASSLWEPPQQYF
TRBJ1-2	few	NA	TRBV5-4	TGTGCCAGCAGCTTGGGAAGGACAGACTTTAACTATGGCTACACCTTC	CASSLGRTDFNYGYTF
TRBJ1-4	NA	NA	TRBV4-2	TGTGCCAGCAGCCAAGGCGCAGGCTCAACTAATGAAAAACTGTTTTTT	CASSQGAGSTNEKLFF
TRBJ2-3	NA	TRBD2	TRBV19	TGTGCCAGTAGTGAGGTGGCGCTAGCGGGAGATACGCAGTATTTT	CASSEVALAGDTQYF
TRBJ2-7	NA	TRBD2	TRBV7-2	TGTGCCAGCAGCCCGGGGACTAGCGGGAGGGCCTTGGACGAGCAGTACTTC	CASSPGTSGRALDEQYF
TRBJ1-1	NA	NA	TRBV5-8	TGTGCCAGCGCCCGGGACACCCCGGGAACCGAAGCTTTCTTT	CASARDTPGTEAFF
TRBJ1-1	NA	NA	TRBV19	TGTGCCAGTACCCCAACAGGGATCCACACTGAAGCTTTCTTT	CASTPTGIHTEAFF
TRBJ2-7	NA	NA	TRBV5-4	TGTGCCAGCAGCCGAGACTACTTTTCCTACGAGCAGTACTTC	CASSRDYFSYEQYF
TRBJ1-1	NA	TRBD1	TRBV10-2	TGCGCCAGCATTCGGGACAGGGACACTGAAGCTTTCTTT	CASIRDRDTEAFF
TRBJ2-7	NA	NA	TRBV4-2	TGTGCCAGCAGCCAAGAGAGGTCGCGGGCGTCTTACGAGCAGTACTTC	CASSQERSRASYEQYF
TRBJ2-7	NA	TRBD2	TRBV6-6	TGTGCCAGCAGTAGGTCTAGCGGGATCGGGGCGAACGAGCAGTACTTC	CASSRSSGIGANEQYF
TRBJ1-3	NA	TRBD1	TRBV28	TGTGCCAGCAGTTCCGGACAGGGGTTCGGGAACACCATATATTTT	CASSSGQGFGNTIYF
TRBJ2-7	once	NA	TRBV19	TGTGCCAGTAGTATTATGGGGGCCCGCGAGCAGTACTTC	CASSIMGAREQYF
TRBJ1-2	NA	NA	TRBV5-4	TGTGCCAGCAGCTTGGATCGTAACTATGGCTACACCTTC	CASSLDRNYGYTF
TRBJ1-2	NA	TRBD1	TRBV6-1	TGTGCCAGCAGTGAGGACAGGGAATGGCATGGCTACACCTTC	CASSEDREWHGYTF
TRBJ1-2	few	TRBD1	TRBV18	TGTGCCAGCTCACCACCGAATCAGGGGGCCAACTATGGCTACACCTTC	CASSPPNQGANYGYTF
TRBJ1-2	NA	NA	TRBV29-1	TGCAGCACCGCCCCGGGGTCTAGCTATGGCTACACCTTC	CSTAPGSSYGYTF
TRBJ1-6	NA	TRBD1	TRBV4-1	TGCGCCAGCAGCCCAGGACAGGGCGGCTCCTATAATTCACCCCTCCACTTT	CASSPGQGGSYNSPLHF
TRBJ1-2	NA	NA	TRBV29-1	TGCAGCGTTCCATATGGCGGGGAAGATGGCTACACCTTC	CSVPYGGEDGYTF